This T cell receptor (beta chain) is from a study of blood T cell repertoires in COVID-19. Membership in each cohort depended on participant-reported clinical history. The CDR3 extends over 13 amino acids. The germline V and J ends were trimmed by 1 base and 0 bases, with 3 bases remaining between them. The table came from immunoSEQ multiplex PCR; TCRdb's copy has only in-frame clones and leaves some out. This table has about 150,000 clones, 84% appearing once. The origin of this receptor is a woman aged 45-59 years with acute COVID-19. Sequencing used PBMCs or T cells enriched from blood (not recorded which). This rearrangement joins TRBV12-3 or TRBV12-4 to TRBJ1-1; D not certain. Here the CDR3 DNA reads TGTGCCAGCAGTTTAGGCGTGAACACTGAAGCTTTCTTT. It specifies CASSLGVNTEAFF.